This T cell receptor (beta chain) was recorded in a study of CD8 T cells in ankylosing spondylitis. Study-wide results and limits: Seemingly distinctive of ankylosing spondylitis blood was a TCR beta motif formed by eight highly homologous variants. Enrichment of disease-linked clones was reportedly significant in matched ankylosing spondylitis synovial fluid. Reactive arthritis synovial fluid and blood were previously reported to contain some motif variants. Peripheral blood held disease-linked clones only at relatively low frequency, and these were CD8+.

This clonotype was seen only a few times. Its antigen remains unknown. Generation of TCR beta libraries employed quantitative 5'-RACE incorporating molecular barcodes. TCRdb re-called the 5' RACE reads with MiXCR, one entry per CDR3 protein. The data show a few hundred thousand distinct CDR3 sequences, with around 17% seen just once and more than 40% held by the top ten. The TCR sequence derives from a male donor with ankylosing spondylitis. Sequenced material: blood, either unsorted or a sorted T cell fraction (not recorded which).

CDR3 in amino acids: CASSPLAGVGEQYF. The CDR3 DNA sequence: TGTGCCAGCAGCCCACTAGCGGGAGTGGGGGAGCAGTACTTC. This chain connects TRBV27 to TRBJ2-7, with 11 bases lining up with TRBD2. From germline, CDR1 is MNHEY and CDR2 SMNVEV (reference sequence). With 6 bases clipped from V and 7 bases from J, the junction kept 8 bases outside the gene matches. CDR3 length: 14 amino acids.